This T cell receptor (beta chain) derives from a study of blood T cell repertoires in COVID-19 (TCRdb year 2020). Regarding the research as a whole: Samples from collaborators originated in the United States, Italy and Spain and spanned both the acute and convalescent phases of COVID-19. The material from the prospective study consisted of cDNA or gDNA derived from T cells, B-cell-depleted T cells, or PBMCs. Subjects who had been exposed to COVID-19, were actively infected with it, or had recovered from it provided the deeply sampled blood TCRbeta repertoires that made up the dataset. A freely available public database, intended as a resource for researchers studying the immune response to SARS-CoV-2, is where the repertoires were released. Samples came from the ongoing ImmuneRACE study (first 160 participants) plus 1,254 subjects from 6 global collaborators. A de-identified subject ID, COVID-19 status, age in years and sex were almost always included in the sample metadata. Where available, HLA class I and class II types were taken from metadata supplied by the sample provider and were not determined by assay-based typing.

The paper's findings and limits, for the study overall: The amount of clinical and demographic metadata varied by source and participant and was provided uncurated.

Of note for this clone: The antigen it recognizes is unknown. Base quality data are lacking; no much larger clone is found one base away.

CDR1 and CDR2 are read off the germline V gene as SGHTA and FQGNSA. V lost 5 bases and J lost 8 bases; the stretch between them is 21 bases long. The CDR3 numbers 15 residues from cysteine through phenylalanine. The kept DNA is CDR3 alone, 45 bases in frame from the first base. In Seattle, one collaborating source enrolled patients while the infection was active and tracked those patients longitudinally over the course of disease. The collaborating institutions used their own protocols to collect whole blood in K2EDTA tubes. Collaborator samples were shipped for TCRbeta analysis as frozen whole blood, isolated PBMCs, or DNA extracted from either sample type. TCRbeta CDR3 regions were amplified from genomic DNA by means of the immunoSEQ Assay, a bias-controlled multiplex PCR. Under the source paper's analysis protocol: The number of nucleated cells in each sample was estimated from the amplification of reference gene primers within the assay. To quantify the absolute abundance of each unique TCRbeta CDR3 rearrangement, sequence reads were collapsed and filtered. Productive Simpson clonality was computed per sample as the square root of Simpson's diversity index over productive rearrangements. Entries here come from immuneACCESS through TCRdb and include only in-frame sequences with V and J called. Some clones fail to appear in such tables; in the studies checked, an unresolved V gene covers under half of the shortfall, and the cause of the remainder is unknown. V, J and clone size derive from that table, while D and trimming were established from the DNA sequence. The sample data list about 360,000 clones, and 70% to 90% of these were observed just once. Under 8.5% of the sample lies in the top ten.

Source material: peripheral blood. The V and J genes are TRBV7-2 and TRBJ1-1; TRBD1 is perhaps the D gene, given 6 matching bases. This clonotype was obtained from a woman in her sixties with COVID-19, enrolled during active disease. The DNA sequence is TGTGCCAGCAGCGCGTGGGGGGGCGGGACTTCCGAAGCTTTCTTT. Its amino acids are CASSAWGGGTSEAFF.